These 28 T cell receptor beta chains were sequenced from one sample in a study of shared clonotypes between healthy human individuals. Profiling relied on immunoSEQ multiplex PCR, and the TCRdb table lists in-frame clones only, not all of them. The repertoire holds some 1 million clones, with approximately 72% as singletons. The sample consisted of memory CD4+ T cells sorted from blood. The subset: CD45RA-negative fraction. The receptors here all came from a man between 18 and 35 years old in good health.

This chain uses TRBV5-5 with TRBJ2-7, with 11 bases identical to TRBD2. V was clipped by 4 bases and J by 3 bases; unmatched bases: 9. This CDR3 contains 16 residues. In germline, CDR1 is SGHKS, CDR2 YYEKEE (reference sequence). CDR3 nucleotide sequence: TGTGCCAGCAGCCCATTACTAGCGGGAGTCATCTACGAGCAGTACTTC. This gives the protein CASSPLLAGVIYEQYF.

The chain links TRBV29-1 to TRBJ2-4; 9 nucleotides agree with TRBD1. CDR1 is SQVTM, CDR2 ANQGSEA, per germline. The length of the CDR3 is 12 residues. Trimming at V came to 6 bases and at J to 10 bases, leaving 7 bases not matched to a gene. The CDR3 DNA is TGCAGCGTAACAGAGGGGACAGGGATTCAGTACTTC. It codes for CSVTEGTGIQYF.

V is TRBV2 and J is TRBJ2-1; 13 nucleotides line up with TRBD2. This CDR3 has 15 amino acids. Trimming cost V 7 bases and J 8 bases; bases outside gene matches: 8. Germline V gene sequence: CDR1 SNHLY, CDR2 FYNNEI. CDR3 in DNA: TGTGCCAGCACCACTGGGACTAGCGGGAACGATGAGCAGTTCTTC. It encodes CASTTGTSGNDEQFF.

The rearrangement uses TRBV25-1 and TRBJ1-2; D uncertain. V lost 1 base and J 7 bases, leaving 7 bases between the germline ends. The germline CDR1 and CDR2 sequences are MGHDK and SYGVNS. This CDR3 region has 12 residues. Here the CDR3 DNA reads TGTGCCAGCAGTGAATGGGTGGGTGGCTACACCTTC. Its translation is CASSEWVGGYTF.

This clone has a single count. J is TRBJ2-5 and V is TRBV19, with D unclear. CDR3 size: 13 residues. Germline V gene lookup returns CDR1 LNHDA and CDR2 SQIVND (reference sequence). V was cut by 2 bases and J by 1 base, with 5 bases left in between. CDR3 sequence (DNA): TGTGCCAGTAGTATAAGGCCCCAAGAGACCCAGTACTTC. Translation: CASSIRPQETQYF. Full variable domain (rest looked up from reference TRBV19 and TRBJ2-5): DGGITQSPKYLFRKEGQNVTLSCEQNLNHDAMYWYRQDPGQGLRLIYYSQIVNDFQKGDIAEGYSVSREKKESFPLTVTSAQKNPTAFYLCASSIRPQETQYFGPGTRLLVL.

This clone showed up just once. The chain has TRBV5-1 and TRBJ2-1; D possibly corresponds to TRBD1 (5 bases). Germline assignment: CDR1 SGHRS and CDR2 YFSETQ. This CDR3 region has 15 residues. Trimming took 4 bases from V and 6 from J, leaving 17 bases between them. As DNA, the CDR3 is TGCGCCAGCAGCCCGGGCGCAGGGTTGGTCAATGAGCAGTTCTTC. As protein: CASSPGAGLVNEQFF.

The CDR3 nucleotides are TGTGCCAGCAGCTTAGATCACACTGAAGCTTTCTTT. The encoded protein is CASSLDHTEAFF. The genes are TRBV7-9 and TRBJ1-1; D is undetermined. This CDR3 contains 12 residues. Germline V CDR1 and CDR2: SEHNR, FQNEAQ (reference sequence). Trimming removed 1 base at V and 3 bases at J, with 3 bases between. Full variable domain (outside the CDR3, taken from reference TRBV7-9 and TRBJ1-1): DTGVSQNPRHKITKRGQNVTFRCDPISEHNRLYWYRQTLGQGPEFLTYFQNEAQLEKSRLLSDRFSAERPKGSFSTLEIQRTEQGDSAMYLCASSLDHTEAFFGQGTRLTVV.

The CDR3 here is CASSTPGGGNQPQHF. Written as DNA, the CDR3 is TGTGCCAGCAGTACACCGGGAGGAGGCAATCAGCCCCAGCATTTT. This rearrangement joins TRBV2 to TRBJ1-5; D is ambiguous. Germline CDR1 is SNHLY and CDR2 is FYNNEI. Trimming cost V 5 bases and J 2 bases, with 13 bases left between them. The CDR3 length is 15 residues. The complete variable domain, with remaining parts taken from reference TRBV2 and TRBJ1-5, reads EPEVTQTPSHQVTQMGQEVILRCVPISNHLYFYWYRQILGQKVEFLVSFYNNEISEKSEIFDDQFSVERPDGSNFTLKIRSTKLEDSAMYFCASSTPGGGNQPQHFGDGTRLSIL.

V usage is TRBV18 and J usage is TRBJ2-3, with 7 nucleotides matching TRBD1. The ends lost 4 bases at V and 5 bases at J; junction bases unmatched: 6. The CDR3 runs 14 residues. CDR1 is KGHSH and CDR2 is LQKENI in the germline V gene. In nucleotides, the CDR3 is TGTGCCAGCTCACAGACAGGGTTTGAAGATACGCAGTATTTT. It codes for CASSQTGFEDTQYF.

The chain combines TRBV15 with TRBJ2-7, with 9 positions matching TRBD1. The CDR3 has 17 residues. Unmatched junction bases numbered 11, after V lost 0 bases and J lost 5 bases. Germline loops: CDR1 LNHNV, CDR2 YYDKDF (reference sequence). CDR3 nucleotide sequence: TGTGCCACCAGCAGAGATCTGCGGACAGGGGCCGTGGACGAGCAGTACTTC. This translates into CATSRDLRTGAVDEQYF. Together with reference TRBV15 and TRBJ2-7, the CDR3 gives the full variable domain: DAMVIQNPRYQVTQFGKPVTLSCSQTLNHNVMYWYQQKSSQAPKLLFHYYDKDFNNEADTPDNFQSRRPNTSFCFLDIRSPGLGDTAMYLCATSRDLRTGAVDEQYFGPGTRLTVT.

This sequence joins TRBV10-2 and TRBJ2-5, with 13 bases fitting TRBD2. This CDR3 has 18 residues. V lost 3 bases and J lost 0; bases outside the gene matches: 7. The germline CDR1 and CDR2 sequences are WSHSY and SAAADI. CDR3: CASSDGGTSGKYQETQYF. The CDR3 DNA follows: TGCGCCAGCAGTGATGGGGGGACTAGCGGGAAGTACCAAGAGACCCAGTACTTC.

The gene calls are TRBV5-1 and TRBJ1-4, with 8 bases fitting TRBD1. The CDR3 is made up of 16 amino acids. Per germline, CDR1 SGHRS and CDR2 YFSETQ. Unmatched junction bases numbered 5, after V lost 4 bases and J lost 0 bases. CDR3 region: CASSLGGQATNEKLFF. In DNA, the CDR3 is TGCGCCAGCAGCCTCGGGGGACAGGCAACTAATGAAAAACTGTTTTTT. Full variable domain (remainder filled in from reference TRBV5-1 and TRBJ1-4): KAGVTQTPRYLIKTRGQQVTLSCSPISGHRSVSWYQQTPGQGLQFLFEYFSETQRNKGNFPGRFSGRQFSNSRSEMNVSTLELGDSALYLCASSLGGQATNEKLFFGSGTQLSVL.

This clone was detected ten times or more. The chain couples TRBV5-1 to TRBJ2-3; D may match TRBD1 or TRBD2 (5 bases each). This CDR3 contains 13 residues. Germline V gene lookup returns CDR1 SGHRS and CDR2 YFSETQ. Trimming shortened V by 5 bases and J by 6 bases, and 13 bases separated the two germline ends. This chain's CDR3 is CASRGEVYDTQYF. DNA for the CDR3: TGCGCCAGCAGGGGGGAAGTCTACGATACGCAGTATTTT.

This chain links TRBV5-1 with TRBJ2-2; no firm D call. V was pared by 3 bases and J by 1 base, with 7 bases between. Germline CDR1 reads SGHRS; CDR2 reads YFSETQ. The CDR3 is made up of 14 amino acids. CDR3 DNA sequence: TGCGCCAGCAGCTCCGACGGGAACACCGGGGAGCTGTTTTTT. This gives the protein CASSSDGNTGELFF.

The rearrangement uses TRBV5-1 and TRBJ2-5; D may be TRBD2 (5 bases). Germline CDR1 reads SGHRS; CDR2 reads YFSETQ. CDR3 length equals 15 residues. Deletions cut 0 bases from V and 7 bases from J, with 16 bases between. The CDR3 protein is CASSLGFGIGGTQYF. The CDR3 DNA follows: TGCGCCAGCAGCTTGGGCTTTGGGATCGGAGGGACCCAGTACTTC. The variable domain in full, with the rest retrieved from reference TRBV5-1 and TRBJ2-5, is KAGVTQTPRYLIKTRGQQVTLSCSPISGHRSVSWYQQTPGQGLQFLFEYFSETQRNKGNFPGRFSGRQFSNSRSEMNVSTLELGDSALYLCASSLGFGIGGTQYFGPGTRLLVL.

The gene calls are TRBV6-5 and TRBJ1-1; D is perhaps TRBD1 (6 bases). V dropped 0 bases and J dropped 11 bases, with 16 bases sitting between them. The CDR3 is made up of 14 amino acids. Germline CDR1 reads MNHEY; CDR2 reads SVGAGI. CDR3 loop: CASSYSYQGRRAFF. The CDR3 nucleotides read TGTGCCAGCAGTTACTCGTATCAGGGGCGTAGGGCTTTCTTT.

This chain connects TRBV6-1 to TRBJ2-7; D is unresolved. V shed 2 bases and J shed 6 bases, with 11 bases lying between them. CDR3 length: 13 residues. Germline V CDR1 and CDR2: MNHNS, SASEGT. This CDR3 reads CASSEILASEQYF. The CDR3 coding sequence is TGTGCCAGCAGTGAAATCCTGGCGAGCGAGCAGTACTTC.

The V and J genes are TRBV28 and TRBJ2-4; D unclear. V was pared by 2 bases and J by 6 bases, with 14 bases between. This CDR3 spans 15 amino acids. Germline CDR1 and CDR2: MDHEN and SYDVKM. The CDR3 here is CASSLGQVQGNIQYF. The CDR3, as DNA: TGTGCCAGCAGTTTAGGGCAGGTCCAAGGAAACATTCAGTACTTC.

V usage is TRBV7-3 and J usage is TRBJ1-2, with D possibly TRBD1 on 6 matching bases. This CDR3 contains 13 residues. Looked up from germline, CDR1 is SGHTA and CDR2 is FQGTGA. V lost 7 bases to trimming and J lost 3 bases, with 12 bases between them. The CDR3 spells CASKKQGYYGYTF. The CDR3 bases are TGTGCCAGCAAGAAACAGGGTTACTATGGCTACACCTTC.

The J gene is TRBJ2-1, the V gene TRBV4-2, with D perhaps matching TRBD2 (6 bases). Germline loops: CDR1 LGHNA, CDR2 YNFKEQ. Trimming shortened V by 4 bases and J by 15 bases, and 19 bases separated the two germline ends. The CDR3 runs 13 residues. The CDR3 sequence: CASSPTMRDFMFF. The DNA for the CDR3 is TGTGCCAGCAGCCCCACCATGAGGGACTTTATGTTCTTC.

CDR3 sequence: CASSPPGPSTDTQYF. CDR3 bases: TGTGCCAGCAGCCCCCCGGGACCAAGCACAGATACGCAGTATTTT. The J gene is TRBJ2-3, the V gene TRBV7-8; D might be TRBD1 or TRBD2, each matching 5 bases. Per the germline V gene, CDR1 is SGHVS and CDR2 is FQNEAQ. The CDR3 contains 15 residues. The V end lost 5 bases, the J end lost 0 bases, and 12 bases lay between the germline ends.

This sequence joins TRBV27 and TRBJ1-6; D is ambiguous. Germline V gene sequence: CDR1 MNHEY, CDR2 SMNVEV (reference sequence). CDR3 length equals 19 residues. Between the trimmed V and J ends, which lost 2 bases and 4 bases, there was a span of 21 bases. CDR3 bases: TGTGCCAGCAGTTTAGGAGGGAAGAGTAGGGCCGTTTATAATTCACCCCTCCACTTT. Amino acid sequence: CASSLGGKSRAVYNSPLHF.

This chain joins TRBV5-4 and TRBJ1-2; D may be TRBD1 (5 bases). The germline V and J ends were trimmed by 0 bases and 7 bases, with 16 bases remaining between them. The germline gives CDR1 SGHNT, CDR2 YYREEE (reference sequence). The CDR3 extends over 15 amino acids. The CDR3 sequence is CASSLGMQGWRGYTF. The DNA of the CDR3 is TGTGCCAGCAGCTTGGGAATGCAGGGCTGGCGTGGCTACACCTTC.

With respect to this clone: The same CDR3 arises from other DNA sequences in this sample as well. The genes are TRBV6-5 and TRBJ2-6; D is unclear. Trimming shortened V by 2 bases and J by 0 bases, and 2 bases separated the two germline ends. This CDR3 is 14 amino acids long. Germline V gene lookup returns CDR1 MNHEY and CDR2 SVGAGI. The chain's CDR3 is CASSYSSGANVLTF. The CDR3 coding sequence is TGTGCCAGCAGTTACAGCTCTGGGGCCAACGTCCTGACTTTC.

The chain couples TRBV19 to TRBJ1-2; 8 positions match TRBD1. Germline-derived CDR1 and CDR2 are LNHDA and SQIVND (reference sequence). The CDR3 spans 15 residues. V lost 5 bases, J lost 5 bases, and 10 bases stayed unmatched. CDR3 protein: CASSLTSGTGYGYTF. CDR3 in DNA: TGTGCCAGTAGTCTTACCTCCGGGACAGGATATGGCTACACCTTC.

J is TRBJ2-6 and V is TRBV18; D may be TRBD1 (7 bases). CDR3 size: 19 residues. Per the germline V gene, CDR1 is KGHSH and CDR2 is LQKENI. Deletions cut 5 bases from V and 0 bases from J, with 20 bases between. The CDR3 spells CASSSIETGTHSGANVLTF. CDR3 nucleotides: TGTGCCAGCTCATCGATCGAGACAGGGACTCACTCTGGGGCCAACGTCCTGACTTTC.

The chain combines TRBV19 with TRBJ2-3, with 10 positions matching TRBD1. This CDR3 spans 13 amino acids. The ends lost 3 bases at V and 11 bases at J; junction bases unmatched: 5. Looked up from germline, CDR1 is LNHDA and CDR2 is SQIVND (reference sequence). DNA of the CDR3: TGTGCCAGTAGTATGGGACAGGGGTTAAGGCAGTATTTT. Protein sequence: CASSMGQGLRQYF.

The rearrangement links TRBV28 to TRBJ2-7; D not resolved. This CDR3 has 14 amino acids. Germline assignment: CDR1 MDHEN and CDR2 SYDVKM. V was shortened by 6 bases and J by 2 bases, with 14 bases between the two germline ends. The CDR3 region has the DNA TGTGCCAGCAGCTTGACTTACACGGCCTACGAGCAGTACTTC. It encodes CASSLTYTAYEQYF. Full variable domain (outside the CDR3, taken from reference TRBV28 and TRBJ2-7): DVKVTQSSRYLVKRTGEKVFLECVQDMDHENMFWYRQDPGLGLRLIYFSYDVKMKEKGDIPEGYSVSREKKERFSLILESASTNQTSMYLCASSLTYTAYEQYFGPGTRLTVT.